These 27 T cell receptor beta chains came from one sample sequenced in a study of tumor-infiltrating lymphocytes in primary liver carcinoma (dated by TCRdb to the late 2010s). The sample was run on an Illumina HiSeq 2500. A constant-region primer and ProtoScript II reverse transcriptase were used to reverse-transcribe TCRbeta-specific cDNA from approximately 450 ng total RNA. The TCRbeta libraries were prepared through three rounds of nested multiplex PCR following a slightly modified ARM-PCR procedure. The first two PCR rounds used multiplex TRBV1-TRBV30 forward primers with a Cbeta reverse primer, each for roughly 10 cycles. Through fastp at Q25 and MiXCR, TCRdb rebuilt clones from the public reads, retaining in-frame beta chains. All rows with the same CDR3 protein become a single entry with the most common DNA and genes. This sample is represented by 120,000 or so distinct CDR3 sequences; around 62% of them were singletons. The top ten hold roughly 9% of the sample.

Without any cell sorting, total RNA and DNA were extracted together from around 20-30 mg of bulk tissue using the AllPrep DNA/RNA mini kit. Specimen: liver tumor tissue from sampling region 1. The sample's cell subset or site label, decoded: tumor region T1, superior pole. All receptors come from a woman aged 55-70 years with primary liver carcinoma and hepatitis B virus infection.

V and J are TRBV10-3 and TRBJ2-5, with 13 positions matching TRBD2. CDR3 length equals 19 residues. V lost 2 bases and J lost 11; bases outside the gene matches: 20. Germline CDR1 and CDR2: ENHRY and SYGVKD. The CDR3 here is CAISETELAGGLGNNEQYF. CDR3 sequence (DNA): TGTGCCATCAGTGAGACGGAACTAGCGGGAGGGCTGGGGAACAATGAGCAGTACTTC.

As to this clonotype: Since no conserved phenylalanine or tryptophan closes the CDR3, a read error is the likely cause. The genes are TRBV29-1 and TRBJ2-7; 7 bases match TRBD2. Germline V CDR1 and CDR2: SQVTM, ANQGSEA. Unmatched junction bases numbered 11, after V lost 6 bases and J lost 3 bases. The CDR3 contains 14 residues. CDR3 nucleotide sequence: TGCAGCGTCGCCCTTGGGACTAACAGCTACGAGCAGTACTAC. The encoded protein is CSVALGTNSYEQYY.

The chain is built from TRBV28 and TRBJ2-7; TRBD2 aligns across 9 bases. Germline values: CDR1 MDHEN, CDR2 SYDVKM. V trimming: 3 bases; J trimming: 2 bases; junction bases outside the gene matches: 5. The CDR3 loop spans 15 amino acids. CDR3 in amino acids: CASSFAAGGTYEQYF. The CDR3 DNA follows: TGTGCCAGCAGTTTCGCCGCGGGAGGGACCTACGAGCAGTACTTC. Combining the CDR3 with reference TRBV28 and TRBJ2-7 gives the whole variable domain DVKVTQSSRYLVKRTGEKVFLECVQDMDHENMFWYRQDPGLGLRLIYFSYDVKMKEKGDIPEGYSVSREKKERFSLILESASTNQTSMYLCASSFAAGGTYEQYFGPGTRLTVT.

About this clonotype itself: A read error may produce the germline difference seen at one junction end. This chain uses TRBV28 with TRBJ1-1; a possible D gene is TRBD1 (5 bases). Germline V gives CDR1 MDHEN, CDR2 SYDVKM. The length of the CDR3 is 15 residues. DNA of the CDR3: TGTGTCAGCGGGGCGTCGCTCGGCCATGGCACTGAAGCTTTCTTT. Translated, it gives CVSGASLGHGTEAFF.

Turning to this clonotype: A much larger clone lies a single base off, so this may be a read error. The CDR3 loop is CVSSQDGTGTQTQYF. The CDR3 nucleotides are TGTGTCAGCAGCCAAGATGGGACAGGGACGCAGACCCAGTACTTC. The chain is built from TRBV14 and TRBJ2-5, with TRBD1 matching 9 bases. CDR1 and CDR2 (germline): SGHDN, FVKESK. The length of the CDR3 is 15 residues.

This clonotype was recorded at least ten times. The J gene is TRBJ1-1, the V gene TRBV11-3, with 8 bases matching TRBD1. The CDR3 runs to 17 residues. Losses at the gene ends were 4 bases for V and 6 bases for J; bases not matched to a gene: 16. From germline, CDR1 is SGHNT and CDR2 YENEEA. CDR3 nucleotide sequence: TGTGCCAGCAGCTCCCAACTATCGACAGGGGTGAGGGCTGAAGCTTTCTTT. This encodes CASSSQLSTGVRAEAFF.

This clonotype was seen just once. This may arise from a read error, as a much more abundant clone is one base away. The V call is TRBV6-7, the J call TRBJ1-5, with D unclear. TRBV6-7 is designated an ORF whose function remains uncertain. CDR3 size: 12 residues. Written as DNA, the CDR3 is TGTGCCGGCAGTTACGGGAATCAGCCCCAGCATTTT. Translating it yields CAGSYGNQPQHF.

As concerns this clonotype: One base away lies a much larger clone, so this may be a sequencing read error. The chain couples TRBV14 to TRBJ1-1; TRBD1 agrees at 7 bases. Germline V gene lookup returns CDR1 SGHDN and CDR2 FVKESK. The CDR3 is 12 amino acids. V was clipped by 5 bases and J by 7 bases; unmatched bases: 4. The CDR3: CASSCTGVEAFF. The CDR3 nucleotides are TGTGCCAGCAGCTGCACAGGGGTTGAAGCTTTCTTT.

This clonotype was picked up a small number of times. V usage is TRBV5-1 and J usage is TRBJ2-1; TRBD2 matches at 8 bases. The germline gives CDR1 SGHRS, CDR2 YFSETQ. The V and J ends lost 3 bases and 6 bases, in that order; junction bases with no gene match: 8. The CDR3 is made up of 15 amino acids. The CDR3 is CASSSGDAGGNEQFF. The CDR3 bases are TGCGCCAGCAGCTCTGGGGACGCGGGGGGCAATGAGCAGTTCTTC.

The chain employs TRBV7-9 and TRBJ2-7; 13 bases map to TRBD2. Germline values: CDR1 SEHNR, CDR2 FQNEAQ (reference sequence). The CDR3 is 18 residues long. Germline trimming cut 6 bases from V and 3 bases from J; bases unmatched to any gene: 14. CDR3 in amino acids: CASSYNTLGLAGHYEQYF. In nucleotides, the CDR3 is TGTGCCAGCAGTTACAACACCTTGGGACTAGCGGGACACTACGAGCAGTACTTC. Drawing the rest from reference TRBV7-9 and TRBJ2-7, the complete variable domain is DTGVSQNPRHKITKRGQNVTFRCDPISEHNRLYWYRQTLGQGPEFLTYFQNEAQLEKSRLLSDRFSAERPKGSFSTLEIQRTEQGDSAMYLCASSYNTLGLAGHYEQYFGPGTRLTVT.

Comment on this clonotype: A much larger clone differs from this one at a single base, so this may be a read error. V is TRBV6-5 and J is TRBJ2-5; D tentatively fits TRBD1 or TRBD2 (5 bases each). Germline-derived CDR1 and CDR2 are MNHEY and SVGAGI. This CDR3 contains 14 residues. CDR3 in DNA: TGTGTCAGCAGGGATACTAGACGTAAAGAGACCCAGTACTTC. This translates into CVSRDTRRKETQYF.

This clonotype was seen only once. A much larger clone lies one base from this, so it may be a read error. The chain uses TRBV5-1 and TRBJ1-5, with 7 bases fitting TRBD1. This CDR3 is built from 16 residues. V shed 1 base and J 6 bases; nucleotides not matched to a gene: 10. Germline V gene lookup returns CDR1 SGHRS and CDR2 YFSETQ. The CDR3 DNA reads TGCGCCAGCAGCTTGACGGGAGGGGGCGACGGTCAGCCCCAGCATTTT. Translated, it gives CASSLTGGGDGQPQHF.

V usage is TRBV7-9 and J usage is TRBJ2-2, with TRBD1 matching over 11 bases. V trimming: 5 bases; J trimming: 9 bases; junction bases outside the gene matches: 8. CDR1 is SEHNR, CDR2 FQNEAQ, per germline (reference sequence). The length of the CDR3 is 15 residues. The CDR3 nucleotides read TGTGCCAGCAGCCCCTGGACAGGGGGCAGGAGGGAGCTGTTTTTT. Translation gives CASSPWTGGRRELFF.

About this clonotype: A junction end diverges from the germline sequence, so it may reflect a read error. The chain links TRBV5-4 to TRBJ1-4, with 7 bases fitting TRBD1. Germline CDR1 is SGHNT and CDR2 is YYREEE (reference sequence). The CDR3 length is 15 residues. The CDR3 is CASSLGTGSNERLFF. The CDR3 DNA reads TGTGCCAGCAGCTTGGGGACAGGCAGTAATGAAAGACTGTTTTTT.

Points on this clonotype: Given a much more abundant clone one base away, this may be a read error. The chain has TRBV6-5 and TRBJ2-7, with D perhaps TRBD1 or TRBD2 (5 bases each). The length of the CDR3 is 14 residues. The V end lost 6 bases, the J end lost 7 bases, and 19 bases lay between the germline ends. Germline V gives CDR1 MNHEY, CDR2 SVGAGI. The DNA for the CDR3 is TGTGCCAGCAGCCACAGACGGGGCTCGGGAGAGCAGTACTTC. Encoded protein: CASSHRRGSGEQYF.

This clonotype has more than one count but fewer than ten. This may come from a read error, since a much larger clone is one base off. V and J are TRBV6-5 and TRBJ2-1; D is possibly TRBD2 (6 bases). Germline loops: CDR1 MNHEY, CDR2 SVGAGI. CDR3 length: 13 residues. Here the CDR3 reads CASSHSMGGQQFF. Written as DNA, the CDR3 is TGTGCCAGCAGTCACTCGATGGGGGGACAGCAGTTCTTC.

Notes on this clonotype: A much larger clone differs by one base, so this may be a read error. The chain links TRBV5-6 to TRBJ2-1, with a weak D call TRBD1 (6 bases). CDR1 and CDR2 (germline): SGHDT, YYEEEE. This CDR3 spans 14 amino acids. CDR3 region: CSSSLVTGTHEQFF. In DNA form, the CDR3 reads TGTTCCAGCAGCTTGGTTACAGGGACGCATGAGCAGTTCTTC.

This chain uses TRBV11-2 with TRBJ2-7; D is ambiguous. The CDR3 sequence is 11 residues long. V was clipped by 5 bases and J by 13 bases, with 15 bases between them. Germline CDR1 and CDR2: SGHAT and FQNNGV. This CDR3 reads CASSQGWWQYF. DNA of the CDR3: TGTGCCAGCAGCCAAGGGTGGTGGCAATACTTC.

With regard to this clonotype: A read error may explain this, as a much larger clone is one base away. The rearrangement joins TRBV6-7 to TRBJ2-7; no reliable D call. TRBV6-7 is annotated as an ORF whose role is uncertain. The CDR3 runs 11 residues. V dropped 11 bases and J dropped 7 bases, with 15 bases sitting between them. CDR3 DNA: TGTGCCCGCTCATGGATTGGGGAGCAGTACTTC. As protein: CARSWIGEQYF.

Concerning this clonotype itself: A much larger clone lies a single base off, so this may be a read error. The rearrangement joins TRBV29-1 to TRBJ1-2; D is possibly TRBD1 (6 bases). CDR3 length equals 13 residues. From germline, CDR1 is SQVTM and CDR2 ANQGSEA. CDR3 in DNA: TGCAGCGTTTTACAGGGTCCAGGCTATGGCCACACCTTC. Amino acids: CSVLQGPGYGHTF.

The genes are TRBV7-3 and TRBJ2-6; no clear D. Germline V CDR1 and CDR2: SGHTA, FQGTGA. The CDR3 runs 17 residues. Between the trimmed V and J ends, which lost 5 bases and 0 bases, there was a span of 14 bases. The CDR3 reads CASSPQALDSGANVLTF. The DNA of the CDR3 is TGTGCCAGCAGCCCCCAAGCCCTTGACTCTGGGGCCAACGTCCTGACTTTC.

This clonotype appeared a few times. The chain couples TRBV28 to TRBJ2-3; D not certain. V was clipped by 6 bases and J by 3 bases, with 7 bases between them. This CDR3 region has 12 residues. CDR1 and CDR2 from the germline V gene are MDHEN and SYDVKM. CDR3 loop: CASRVETDTQYF. In DNA form, the CDR3 reads TGTGCCAGCAGGGTAGAAACAGATACGCAGTATTTT. Full variable domain (missing parts from reference TRBV28 and TRBJ2-3): DVKVTQSSRYLVKRTGEKVFLECVQDMDHENMFWYRQDPGLGLRLIYFSYDVKMKEKGDIPEGYSVSREKKERFSLILESASTNQTSMYLCASRVETDTQYFGPGTRLTVL.

This clonotype was recorded many times. The chain recombines TRBV10-3 with TRBJ2-5, with D possibly being TRBD2 (6 bases). Trimming took 8 bases from V and 4 from J, leaving 14 bases between them. Looked up from germline, CDR1 is ENHRY and CDR2 is SYGVKD. The CDR3 covers 13 residues. CDR3 amino acids: CAISGGEGETQYF. CDR3 in DNA: TGTGCCATCTCCGGGGGAGAGGGAGAGACCCAGTACTTC.

Remarks on this clonotype: Because the CDR3's place on the DNA is in doubt, the DNA is left out and the CDR3 is given as listed by TCRdb. This sequence joins TRBV11-3 and TRBJ2-1; the tabulated D call, TRBD2, remains unverified against the DNA. The CDR3 totals 19 residues, both ends included. CDR1 is SGHNT, CDR2 YENEEA, per germline. This CDR3 reads CDSSIYLCSPRTDGGEQFF.

The sample holds a few counts of this clonotype. One base away lies a much larger clone, so this may be a sequencing read error. The genes are TRBV28 and TRBJ2-1; 8 bases are shared with TRBD2. After removal of 6 bases from V and 6 bases from J, the junction contained 10 bases not matched to a gene. This CDR3 contains 15 residues. Germline V gives CDR1 MDHEN, CDR2 SYDVKM. CDR3 loop: CASSRRGGVGNEQFF. CDR3 coding DNA: TGTGCCAGCAGCCGACGGGGGGGTGTAGGCAATGAGCAGTTCTTC. The full variable domain, rest sourced from reference TRBV28 and TRBJ2-1, is DVKVTQSSRYLVKRTGEKVFLECVQDMDHENMFWYRQDPGLGLRLIYFSYDVKMKEKGDIPEGYSVSREKKERFSLILESASTNQTSMYLCASSRRGGVGNEQFFGPGTRLTVL.

This clonotype came up many times. The CDR3 reads CASTLNSGSQTQYF. For the CDR3, the DNA is TGTGCCAGCACCCTAAATAGCGGGAGTCAGACCCAGTACTTC. The chain has TRBV12-3 or TRBV12-4 and TRBJ2-5; TRBD2 agrees at 9 bases. This CDR3 has 14 residues. The V gene end was trimmed by 7 bases and the J gene end by 6 bases; junction bases not matched to a gene: 9.

A remark on this clonotype: A much larger clone sits a single nucleotide away, making a read error possible. In nucleotides, the CDR3 is TGTGCCATCAGTTCGACAGTGGAGACCCAGTACTTC. This encodes CAISSTVETQYF. The V call is TRBV10-3, the J call TRBJ2-5; tentatively, D is TRBD1 (5 bases). CDR1 is ENHRY, CDR2 SYGVKD, per germline. CDR3 length: 12 residues. The germline V and J ends were trimmed by 5 bases and 5 bases, with 9 bases remaining between them.